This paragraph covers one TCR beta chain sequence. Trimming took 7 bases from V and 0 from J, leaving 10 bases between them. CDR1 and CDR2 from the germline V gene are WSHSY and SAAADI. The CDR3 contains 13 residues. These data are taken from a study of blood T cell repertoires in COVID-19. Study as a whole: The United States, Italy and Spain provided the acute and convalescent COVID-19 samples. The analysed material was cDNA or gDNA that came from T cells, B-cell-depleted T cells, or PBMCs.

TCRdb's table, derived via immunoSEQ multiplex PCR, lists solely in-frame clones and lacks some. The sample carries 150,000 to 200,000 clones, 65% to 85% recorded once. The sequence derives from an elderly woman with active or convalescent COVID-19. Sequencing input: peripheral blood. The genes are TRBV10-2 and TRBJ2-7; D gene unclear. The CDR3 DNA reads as TGCGCCAGCACCCCCCCAAACTCCTACGAGCAGTACTTC. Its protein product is CASTPPNSYEQYF.